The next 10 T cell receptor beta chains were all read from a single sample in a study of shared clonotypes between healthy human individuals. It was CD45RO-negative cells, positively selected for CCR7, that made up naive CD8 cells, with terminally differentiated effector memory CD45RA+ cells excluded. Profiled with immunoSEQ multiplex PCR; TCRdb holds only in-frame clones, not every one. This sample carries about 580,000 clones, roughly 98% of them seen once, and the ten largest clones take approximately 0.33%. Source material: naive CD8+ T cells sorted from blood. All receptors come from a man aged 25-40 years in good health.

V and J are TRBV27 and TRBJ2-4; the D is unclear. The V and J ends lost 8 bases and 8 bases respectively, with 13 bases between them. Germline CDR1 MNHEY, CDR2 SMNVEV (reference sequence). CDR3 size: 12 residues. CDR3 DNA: TGTGCCAGCGGATGGTACCAGGACATTCAGTACTTC. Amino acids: CASGWYQDIQYF.

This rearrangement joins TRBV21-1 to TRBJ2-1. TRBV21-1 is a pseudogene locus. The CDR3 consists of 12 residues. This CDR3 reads CAPGGSYNEQFF. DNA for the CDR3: TGTGCCCCTGGGGGCTCCTACAATGAGCAGTTCTTC.

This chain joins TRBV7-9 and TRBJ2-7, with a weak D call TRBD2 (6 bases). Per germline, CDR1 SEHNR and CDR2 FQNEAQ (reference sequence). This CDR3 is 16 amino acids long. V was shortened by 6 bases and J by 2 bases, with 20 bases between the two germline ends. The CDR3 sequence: CASSPTSGTDTYEQYF. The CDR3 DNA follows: TGTGCCAGCAGTCCTACCTCAGGGACTGATACCTACGAGCAGTACTTC.

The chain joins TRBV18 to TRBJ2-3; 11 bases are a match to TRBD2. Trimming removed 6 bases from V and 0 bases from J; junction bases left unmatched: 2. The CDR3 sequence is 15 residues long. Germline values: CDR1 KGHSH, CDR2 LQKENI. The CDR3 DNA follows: TGTGCCAGCTCTCGACTAGCGGGAAGCACAGATACGCAGTATTTT. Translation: CASSRLAGSTDTQYF.

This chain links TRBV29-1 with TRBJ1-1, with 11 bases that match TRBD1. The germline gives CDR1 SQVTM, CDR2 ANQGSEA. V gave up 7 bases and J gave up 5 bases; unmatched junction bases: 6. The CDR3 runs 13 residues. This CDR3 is CSGAGTGGTEAFF. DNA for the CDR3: TGCAGCGGAGCCGGGACAGGGGGGACTGAAGCTTTCTTT. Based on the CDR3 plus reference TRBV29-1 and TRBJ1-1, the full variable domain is SAVISQKPSRDICQRGTSLTIQCQVDSQVTMMFWYRQQPGQSLTLIATANQGSEATYESGFVIDKFPISRPNLTFSTLTVSNMSPEDSSIYLCSGAGTGGTEAFFGQGTRLTVV.

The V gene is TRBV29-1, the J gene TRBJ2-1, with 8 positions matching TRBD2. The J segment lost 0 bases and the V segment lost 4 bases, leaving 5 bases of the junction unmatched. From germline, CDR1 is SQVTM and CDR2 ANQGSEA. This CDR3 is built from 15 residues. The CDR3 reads CSVVTSGVSYNEQFF. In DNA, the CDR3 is TGCAGCGTTGTTACTAGCGGCGTCTCCTACAATGAGCAGTTCTTC.

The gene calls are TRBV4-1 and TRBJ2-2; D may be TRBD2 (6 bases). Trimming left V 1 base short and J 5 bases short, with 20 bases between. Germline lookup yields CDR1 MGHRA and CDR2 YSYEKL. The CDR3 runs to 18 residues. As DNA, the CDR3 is TGCGCCAGCAGCCAAGTACCCGGATCGGAGGGAAGTACCGGGGAGCTGTTTTTT. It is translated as CASSQVPGSEGSTGELFF.

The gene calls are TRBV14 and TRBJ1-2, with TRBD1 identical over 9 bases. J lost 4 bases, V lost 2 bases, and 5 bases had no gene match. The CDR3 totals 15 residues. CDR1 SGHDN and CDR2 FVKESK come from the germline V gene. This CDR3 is CASSQMTGGSYGYTF. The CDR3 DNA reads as TGTGCCAGCAGCCAAATGACAGGGGGATCCTATGGCTACACCTTC.

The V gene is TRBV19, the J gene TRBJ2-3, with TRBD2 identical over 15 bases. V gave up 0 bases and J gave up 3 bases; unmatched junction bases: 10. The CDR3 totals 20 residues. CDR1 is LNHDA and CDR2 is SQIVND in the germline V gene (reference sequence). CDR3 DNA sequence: TGTGCCAGTAGTATAGACCGGACTAGCGGGAGGGCACACCCTACAGATACGCAGTATTTT. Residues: CASSIDRTSGRAHPTDTQYF.

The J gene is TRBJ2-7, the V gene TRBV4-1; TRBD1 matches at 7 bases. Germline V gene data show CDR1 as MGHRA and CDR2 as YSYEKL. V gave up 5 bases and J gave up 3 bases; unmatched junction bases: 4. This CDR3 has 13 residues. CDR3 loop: CASSDRVHYEQYF. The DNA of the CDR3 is TGCGCCAGCAGCGACAGGGTTCACTACGAGCAGTACTTC.